Below are 12 T cell receptor beta chains sequenced from a single sample in a study of CD8+CD57+ T cells in acquired aplastic anemia. TCR beta VDJ and CDR3 profiling used genomic DNA as template. Each CDR3 protein gets one entry after TCRdb re-called the reads with MiXCR. The sample holds some 290,000 distinct CDR3 sequences, roughly 50% seen once. Sequenced sample: sorted CD4+, CD8+, or CD8+CD57+ T cells (not recorded which) from PBMCs. These receptors originate from a human donor with severe aplastic anemia or a healthy control (not recorded which).

This rearrangement joins TRBV20-1 to TRBJ2-1; tentatively, D is TRBD1 (5 bases). CDR1 DFQATT and CDR2 SNEGSKA come from the germline V gene (reference sequence). The CDR3 sequence is 14 residues long. The DNA of the CDR3 is TGCGCCGTCCAGATTCAGGGATTGTACAATGAGCAGTTCTTC. Translation gives CAVQIQGLYNEQFF.

The rearrangement links TRBV7-4 to TRBJ2-7, with TRBD1 matching 7 bases. The V gene's germline CDR1 is SGHVT and CDR2 SQSDAQ. V lost 5 bases and J lost 2; bases outside the gene matches: 12. The CDR3 sequence is 16 residues long. For the CDR3, the DNA is TGTGCCAGCAGCCCGCCGGGACAGAGGGATCCCTACGAGCAGTACTTC. Amino acid sequence: CASSPPGQRDPYEQYF.

The rearrangement uses TRBV2 and TRBJ1-1; D is undetermined. The germline V and J ends were trimmed by 7 bases and 0 bases, with 15 bases remaining between them. Germline assignment: CDR1 SNHLY and CDR2 FYNNEI. This CDR3 region has 15 residues. DNA of the CDR3: TGTGCCAGCACCCCCGGGCGTTTCATGAACACTGAAGCTTTCTTT. Its protein product is CASTPGRFMNTEAFF.

CDR3 region: CASSLGGVVAGANVLTF. The CDR3 DNA reads as TGCGCCAGCAGCTTGGGGGGGGTGGTGGCCGGGGCCAACGTCCTGACTTTC. The chain joins TRBV5-1 to TRBJ2-6; tentatively, D is TRBD2 (6 bases). The germline V and J ends were trimmed by 0 bases and 4 bases, with 14 bases remaining between them. The CDR3 has 17 residues. The germline CDR1 and CDR2 sequences are SGHRS and YFSETQ.

This clonotype is a singleton in its sample. Sequence at one end of the junction differs from germline and may be a read error. The chain combines TRBV5-8 with TRBJ2-3; 8 bases line up with TRBD1. The V gene's germline CDR1 is SGHTS and CDR2 YDEGEE. The length of the CDR3 is 15 residues. The chain's CDR3 is CAGSLTLTGADTQYF. In nucleotides, the CDR3 is TGTGCCGGCAGCTTGACCTTGACAGGGGCAGATACGCAGTATTTT. Supplemented by reference TRBV5-8 and TRBJ2-3, the full variable domain reads EAGVTQSPTHLIKTRGQQATLRCSPISGHTSVYWYQQALGLGLQFLLWYDEGEERNRGNFPPRFSGRQFPNYSSELNVNALELEDSALYLCAGSLTLTGADTQYFGPGTRLTVL.

The rearrangement uses TRBV7-9 and TRBJ2-3, with D perhaps TRBD1 (5 bases). This CDR3 has 13 residues. V shed 0 bases and J shed 6 bases, with 7 bases lying between them. Germline-derived CDR1 and CDR2 are SEHNR and FQNEAQ (reference sequence). The CDR3 region has the DNA TGTGCCAGCAGCTTAGCGGCAGGGGATACGCAGTATTTT. As protein: CASSLAAGDTQYF.

This clonotype was seen ten or more times. The rearrangement uses TRBV9 and TRBJ1-1; possibly TRBD1 for D (5 bases). Trimming removed 4 bases from V and 7 bases from J, with 14 bases in between. This CDR3 contains 13 residues. CDR1 is SGDLS, CDR2 YYNGEE, per germline. CDR3 in DNA: TGTGCCAGCAGCCCACTCCGGGGCGGTGAAGCTTTCTTT. It specifies CASSPLRGGEAFF.

This chain uses TRBV7-9 with TRBJ2-5; a weak D match, TRBD1 (7 bases). Trimming removed 5 bases at V and 5 bases at J, with 15 bases between. This CDR3 has 14 residues. Germline V gene sequence: CDR1 SEHNR, CDR2 FQNEAQ (reference sequence). CDR3 bases: TGTGCCAGCAGCAAAAGGACAGGAGGGGAGACCCAGTACTTC. Protein: CASSKRTGGETQYF.

The J gene is TRBJ2-5, the V gene TRBV29-1, with D tentatively TRBD1 (5 bases). Germline V gene data show CDR1 as SQVTM and CDR2 as ANQGSEA. This CDR3 contains 14 residues. Trimming removed 3 bases at V and 4 bases at J, with 15 bases between. The CDR3 spells CSVESSGWAETQYF. The CDR3 coding sequence is TGCAGCGTTGAGAGCTCAGGGTGGGCAGAGACCCAGTACTTC.

In the case of this clonotype: This sequence may be a read error, since a much larger clone differs from it by one base. The chain has TRBV12-3 or TRBV12-4 and TRBJ1-5; D is unclear. CDR3 length: 15 amino acids. Trimming took 3 bases from V and 5 from J, leaving 14 bases between them. The CDR3 reads CASSFQGLFDQPQHF. The CDR3, as DNA: TGTGCCAGCAGTTTCCAAGGGCTTTTCGATCAGCCCCAGCATTTT.

V is TRBV18 and J is TRBJ2-3, with D possibly being TRBD1 (7 bases). V lost 6 bases to trimming and J lost 3 bases, with 16 bases between them. Germline V gene data show CDR1 as KGHSH and CDR2 as LQKENI. This CDR3 comprises 15 residues. CDR3: CASSGRSGGTDTQYF. The DNA of the CDR3 is TGTGCCAGCTCGGGCCGGTCAGGGGGGACAGATACGCAGTATTTT.

The chain recombines TRBV25-1 with TRBJ2-2, with D perhaps being TRBD1 or TRBD2 (5 bases each). The V gene lost 7 bases and the J gene lost 2 bases, with 17 bases spanning the gap. The CDR3 sequence is 16 residues long. The V gene's germline CDR1 is MGHDK and CDR2 SYGVNS. The CDR3 DNA follows: TGTGCCAGCAAGAGTCAAGGGACGGGAAACACCGGGGAGCTGTTTTTT. As protein: CASKSQGTGNTGELFF.